This note documents a single T cell receptor (beta chain) sequence. Its antigen is still unknown. PBMCs were cryopreserved, and 1.5 to 2.5 micrograms of genomic DNA from them went into TCR beta libraries. This record comes from a study of cytotoxic CD8 clonotypes in ibrutinib-treated CLL. Study-wide points: Clonality was elevated at ibrutinib response and had returned toward baseline at progression. Collection times varied between progressing and sustained-remission patients. Public clonotypes were uncommon and contracted or stayed stable on treatment.

The CDR3 has 16 residues. V was clipped by 0 bases and J by 5 bases; unmatched bases: 5. The germline gives CDR1 SGHRS, CDR2 YFSETQ. Produced via immunoSEQ multiplex PCR; TCRdb's table is partial and in-frame only. This sample has about 200,000 clones, with about 72% found just once. The sequence was collected from a human donor with chronic lymphocytic leukemia. J is TRBJ2-3 and V is TRBV5-1; the match to TRBD2 covers 11 bases. Material: PBMCs, obtained after 24 months of ibrutinib treatment. In nucleotides, the CDR3 is TGCGCCAGCAGCTTGGCCCCTAGCGGGGGGCTAGATACGCAGTATTTT. This encodes CASSLAPSGGLDTQYF.